These T cell receptor beta chains were read from a single sample in a study of T cells in Graves' hyperthyroidism and ophthalmopathy. TCRdb called the multiplex PCR reads again in MiXCR, with one record for every CDR3 protein. The table shows 300,000 to 500,000 distinct CDR3 sequences, with about 15% occurring only once. The sample comprised blood. Receptors originate from a woman in her thirties with Graves' hyperthyroidism. Both conserved end residues are part of each CDR3. Each record gives: D gene, clone size, V gene, J gene, CDR3 protein, CDR3 DNA. A D gene is named only where the DNA matches it firmly. Size tells how often a clone was seen (once, few, many) or the class of an expanded clone, and some rows leave it out.

d_call: NA
clone_size: many
v_call: TRBV3-1
j_call: TRBJ2-1
cdr3_aa: CASSPQSWADEQFF
cdr3_nt: TGTGCCAGCAGCCCCCAGAGCTGGGCGGATGAGCAGTTCTTC

d_call: NA
clone_size: NA
v_call: TRBV6-1
j_call: TRBJ2-3
cdr3_aa: CASSDHRLGDTDTQYF
cdr3_nt: TGTGCCAGCAGTGACCATCGACTAGGGGACACAGATACGCAGTATTTT

d_call: TRBD2
clone_size: NA
v_call: TRBV7-7
j_call: TRBJ2-2
cdr3_aa: CASSQVAGDHGELFF
cdr3_nt: TGTGCCAGCAGCCAAGTAGCGGGAGATCACGGGGAGCTGTTTTTT

d_call: TRBD2
clone_size: many
v_call: TRBV12-3/TRBV12-4
j_call: TRBJ2-1
cdr3_aa: CASSSQGLADNEQFF
cdr3_nt: TGTGCCAGCAGTTCCCAGGGACTAGCGGACAATGAGCAGTTCTTC

d_call: TRBD2
clone_size: few
v_call: TRBV12-3/TRBV12-4
j_call: TRBJ2-1
cdr3_aa: CASSFSGTSGRINEQFF
cdr3_nt: TGTGCCAGCAGTTTCTCCGGAACTAGCGGGAGGATTAATGAGCAGTTCTTC

d_call: NA
clone_size: NA
v_call: TRBV20-1
j_call: TRBJ2-3
cdr3_aa: CSARMAITTTDTQYF
cdr3_nt: TGCAGTGCTAGGATGGCAATTACAACCACAGATACGCAGTATTTT

d_call: TRBD1
clone_size: few
v_call: TRBV19
j_call: TRBJ2-7
cdr3_aa: CASSRTGTGKGEQYF
cdr3_nt: TGTGCCAGTTCGAGGACGGGGACAGGGAAAGGGGAGCAGTACTTC

d_call: TRBD2
clone_size: few
v_call: TRBV7-8
j_call: TRBJ2-7
cdr3_aa: CASSLGEREGYEQYF
cdr3_nt: TGTGCCAGCAGCTTAGGTGAGCGGGAGGGATACGAGCAGTACTTC

d_call: NA
clone_size: NA
v_call: TRBV11-2
j_call: TRBJ1-1
cdr3_aa: CASSLLITGNTEAFF
cdr3_nt: TGTGCCAGCAGCTTACTCATTACAGGGAACACTGAAGCTTTCTTT

d_call: NA
clone_size: NA
v_call: TRBV7-9
j_call: TRBJ1-1
cdr3_aa: CASSPRENSNTEAFF
cdr3_nt: TGTGCCAGCAGCCCAAGAGAGAACAGCAACACTGAAGCTTTCTTT

d_call: TRBD2
clone_size: many
v_call: TRBV10-1
j_call: TRBJ2-3
cdr3_aa: CASSDIPRGSGRADTQYF
cdr3_nt: TGCGCCAGCAGTGATATTCCTCGGGGTAGCGGGAGGGCAGATACGCAGTATTTT

d_call: NA
clone_size: few
v_call: TRBV3-1
j_call: TRBJ2-7
cdr3_aa: CASSQVSGVYEQYF
cdr3_nt: TGTGCCAGCAGCCAAGTCTCCGGCGTCTACGAGCAGTACTTC

d_call: TRBD2
clone_size: few
v_call: TRBV15
j_call: TRBJ2-4
cdr3_aa: CATSKASGGVNIQYF
cdr3_nt: TGTGCCACCAGCAAAGCTAGCGGAGGTGTAAACATTCAGTACTTC

d_call: TRBD2
clone_size: NA
v_call: TRBV20-1
j_call: TRBJ2-3
cdr3_aa: CSADGGSSTDTQYF
cdr3_nt: TGCAGTGCCGACGGCGGGAGTAGCACAGATACGCAGTATTTT

d_call: NA
clone_size: many
v_call: TRBV10-3
j_call: TRBJ2-7
cdr3_aa: CAIREQVGYEQYF
cdr3_nt: TGTGCCATCAGGGAACAGGTCGGCTACGAGCAGTACTTC

d_call: NA
clone_size: NA
v_call: TRBV20-1
j_call: TRBJ1-4
cdr3_aa: CSARPVNEKLFF
cdr3_nt: TGCAGTGCTAGACCGGTCAATGAAAAACTGTTTTTT

d_call: TRBD2
clone_size: many
v_call: TRBV11-2
j_call: TRBJ2-7
cdr3_aa: CASSREGTYEQYF
cdr3_nt: TGTGCCAGCAGCCGGGAGGGAACCTACGAGCAGTACTTC

d_call: NA
clone_size: NA
v_call: TRBV6-6
j_call: TRBJ1-4
cdr3_aa: CASSYSQPGPNEKLFF
cdr3_nt: TGTGCCAGCAGTTACTCACAGCCTGGACCTAATGAAAAACTGTTTTTT

d_call: TRBD2
clone_size: many
v_call: TRBV6-1
j_call: TRBJ2-5
cdr3_aa: CASSRLAGGETQYF
cdr3_nt: TGTGCCAGCAGTAGACTAGCGGGAGGAGAGACCCAGTACTTC

d_call: NA
clone_size: NA
v_call: TRBV4-1
j_call: TRBJ1-2
cdr3_aa: CASSHFQGGGYTF
cdr3_nt: TGCGCCAGCAGCCATTTTCAGGGTGGCGGCTACACCTTC

d_call: TRBD1
clone_size: NA
v_call: TRBV14
j_call: TRBJ1-2
cdr3_aa: CASSQTGIGYTF
cdr3_nt: TGTGCCAGCAGCCAGACAGGGATCGGCTACACCTTC

d_call: NA
clone_size: many
v_call: TRBV5-4
j_call: TRBJ1-1
cdr3_aa: CASSLVGPSHTEAFF
cdr3_nt: TGTGCCAGCAGCTTGGTCGGCCCGTCGCACACTGAAGCTTTCTTT

d_call: TRBD2
clone_size: NA
v_call: TRBV3-1
j_call: TRBJ2-7
cdr3_aa: CASRGLAGGTLYEQYF
cdr3_nt: TGTGCCAGCAGAGGACTAGCGGGAGGCACCCTCTACGAGCAGTACTTC

d_call: TRBD2
clone_size: NA
v_call: TRBV4-1
j_call: TRBJ2-2
cdr3_aa: CASSQVSTSGRGSTGELFF
cdr3_nt: TGCGCCAGCAGCCAAGTATCGACTAGCGGGAGAGGAAGCACCGGGGAGCTGTTTTTT

d_call: NA
clone_size: few
v_call: TRBV6-5
j_call: TRBJ2-4
cdr3_aa: CASSLGTLAKNIQYF
cdr3_nt: TGTGCCAGCAGTTTGGGGACGTTAGCCAAAAACATTCAGTACTTC

d_call: NA
clone_size: once
v_call: TRBV20-1
j_call: TRBJ2-7
cdr3_aa: CSARVAGDNSYEQYF
cdr3_nt: TGCAGTGCTAGAGTGGCAGGTGACAACTCCTACGAGCAGTACTTC

d_call: NA
clone_size: NA
v_call: TRBV13
j_call: TRBJ1-2
cdr3_aa: CASSLHYWQGRNGYTF
cdr3_nt: TGTGCCAGCAGCTTGCATTACTGGCAGGGAAGGAACGGCTACACCTTC

d_call: NA
clone_size: few
v_call: TRBV29-1
j_call: TRBJ2-1
cdr3_aa: CSVVRGSSYNEQFF
cdr3_nt: TGCAGCGTTGTCCGGGGGAGCTCCTACAATGAGCAGTTCTTC

d_call: NA
clone_size: many
v_call: TRBV12-3/TRBV12-4
j_call: TRBJ1-1
cdr3_aa: CASSPDAGAGTEAFF
cdr3_nt: TGTGCCAGCAGTCCCGACGCGGGGGCCGGCACTGAAGCTTTCTTT

d_call: NA
clone_size: NA
v_call: TRBV7-2
j_call: TRBJ2-7
cdr3_aa: CASSLQVEQYF
cdr3_nt: TGTGCCAGCAGCTTACAGGTAGAGCAGTACTTC

d_call: TRBD1
clone_size: NA
v_call: TRBV5-4
j_call: TRBJ2-5
cdr3_aa: CAVGQGAAETQYF
cdr3_nt: TGTGCCGTCGGACAGGGGGCGGCAGAGACCCAGTACTTC

d_call: NA
clone_size: many
v_call: TRBV10-3
j_call: TRBJ2-7
cdr3_aa: CAISESQYEQYF
cdr3_nt: TGTGCCATCAGTGAGTCCCAATACGAGCAGTACTTC

d_call: TRBD1
clone_size: NA
v_call: TRBV28
j_call: TRBJ1-3
cdr3_aa: CASRRTGASGNTIYF
cdr3_nt: TGTGCCAGCAGGCGGACAGGGGCATCTGGAAACACCATATATTTT

d_call: TRBD1
clone_size: many
v_call: TRBV28
j_call: TRBJ2-7
cdr3_aa: CASRGDRGHDEQYF
cdr3_nt: TGTGCCAGCAGGGGGGACAGGGGTCACGACGAGCAGTACTTC

d_call: NA
clone_size: NA
v_call: TRBV19
j_call: TRBJ1-5
cdr3_aa: CASSRPNGNQPQHF
cdr3_nt: TGTGCCAGTAGTAGACCCAACGGCAATCAGCCCCAGCATTTT

d_call: NA
clone_size: many
v_call: TRBV2
j_call: TRBJ2-5
cdr3_aa: CASSEALGGSQETQYF
cdr3_nt: TGTGCCAGCAGTGAAGCGCTTGGGGGGTCGCAAGAGACCCAGTACTTC

d_call: NA
clone_size: many
v_call: TRBV3-1
j_call: TRBJ2-1
cdr3_aa: CASSQLGGNEQFF
cdr3_nt: TGTGCCAGCAGCCAATTGGGAGGCAATGAGCAGTTCTTC

d_call: NA
clone_size: many
v_call: TRBV2
j_call: TRBJ2-7
cdr3_aa: CASSLYRATGEQYF
cdr3_nt: TGTGCCAGCAGTCTGTACAGGGCCACGGGAGAGCAGTACTTC

d_call: NA
clone_size: many
v_call: TRBV20-1
j_call: TRBJ2-7
cdr3_aa: CSGSAESSYEQYF
cdr3_nt: TGCAGTGGATCGGCAGAAAGCTCCTACGAGCAGTACTTC

d_call: NA
clone_size: many
v_call: TRBV7-2
j_call: TRBJ2-3
cdr3_aa: CASSPRDSRSDTQYF
cdr3_nt: TGTGCCAGCAGCCCCCGGGACTCCCGTTCAGATACGCAGTATTTT

d_call: TRBD1
clone_size: NA
v_call: TRBV30
j_call: TRBJ2-3
cdr3_aa: CAWGSGQGRTDTQYF
cdr3_nt: TGTGCCTGGGGTTCGGGACAGGGGCGCACAGATACGCAGTATTTT

d_call: NA
clone_size: NA
v_call: TRBV5-5
j_call: TRBJ1-4
cdr3_aa: CASSGGRLYEKLFF
cdr3_nt: TGTGCCAGCAGCGGAGGACGTTTGTATGAAAAACTGTTTTTT

d_call: NA
clone_size: many
v_call: TRBV20-1
j_call: TRBJ2-7
cdr3_aa: CSARSLSSQNFRQYF
cdr3_nt: TGCAGTGCTAGGAGCCTGAGTAGCCAAAATTTTAGGCAGTACTTC

d_call: TRBD1
clone_size: NA
v_call: TRBV9
j_call: TRBJ1-3
cdr3_aa: CASSGTGSVSGNTIYF
cdr3_nt: TGTGCCAGCAGCGGGACAGGGAGCGTCTCTGGAAACACCATATATTTT

d_call: NA
clone_size: few
v_call: TRBV6-5
j_call: TRBJ1-5
cdr3_aa: CASSYSRQGGNQPQHF
cdr3_nt: TGTGCCAGCAGTTACTCCCGGCAGGGCGGCAATCAGCCCCAGCATTTT

d_call: TRBD2
clone_size: few
v_call: TRBV10-3
j_call: TRBJ2-5
cdr3_aa: CAISDPGAPAGVRETQYF
cdr3_nt: TGTGCCATCAGTGACCCCGGAGCCCCAGCGGGAGTTCGGGAGACCCAGTACTTC

d_call: NA
clone_size: NA
v_call: TRBV7-9
j_call: TRBJ2-7
cdr3_aa: CASSLVGVGYEQYF
cdr3_nt: TGTGCCAGCAGCTTAGTTGGCGTGGGGTACGAGCAGTACTTC

d_call: NA
clone_size: NA
v_call: TRBV24-1
j_call: TRBJ2-1
cdr3_aa: CATSEQGLQTYNEQFF
cdr3_nt: TGTGCCACCAGTGAACAAGGGCTTCAAACCTACAATGAGCAGTTCTTC

d_call: NA
clone_size: many
v_call: TRBV28
j_call: TRBJ2-1
cdr3_aa: CASSPTEADSSYNEQFF
cdr3_nt: TGTGCCAGCAGCCCAACGGAGGCGGACAGCTCCTACAATGAGCAGTTCTTC

d_call: TRBD1
clone_size: NA
v_call: TRBV10-2
j_call: TRBJ2-7
cdr3_aa: CASSERDSAYEQYF
cdr3_nt: TGCGCCAGCAGTGAGCGGGACAGTGCCTACGAGCAGTACTTC

d_call: NA
clone_size: few
v_call: TRBV7-9
j_call: TRBJ1-3
cdr3_aa: CASSLDSPSGNTIYF
cdr3_nt: TGTGCCAGCAGCTTAGACAGCCCTTCTGGAAACACCATATATTTT